This T cell receptor (beta chain) is from a study of blood T cell repertoires in COVID-19. The CDR3 sequence is 18 residues long. Looked up from germline, CDR1 is MGHRA and CDR2 is YSYEKL. The J segment lost 6 bases and the V segment lost 10 bases, leaving 23 bases of the junction unmatched. Assay used: immunoSEQ multiplex PCR; TCRdb lists only in-frame clones, some missing. The repertoire includes about 390,000 clones, around 87% of them detected once, and under 3% sits in the top ten. This sequence was found in a woman between 55 and 75 years old with COVID-19, enrolled during active disease. Material: peripheral blood. This chain joins TRBV4-1 and TRBJ1-4, with 7 bases fitting TRBD1. This CDR3 reads CATSGTASVRDPYEKLFF. The CDR3 DNA reads TGCGCCACCTCCGGGACAGCGTCTGTCCGGGACCCCTATGAAAAACTGTTTTTT.